This T cell receptor beta chain was profiled in a study of cytomegalovirus exposure and HLA in healthy donors. Study-wide background: Previous work identified 120 million or so unique TCR beta sequences from around 170 million T cells. Study results and caveats: CMV serostatus was the only recorded immune exposure for donors. In vitro experiments confirmed that a few CMV-associated chains were specific for CMV antigens. Altogether, 164 TCR beta chains were recorded as cytomegalovirus-associated.

60 Vbeta and 13 Jbeta primers were used in PCR. The method was immunoSEQ multiplex PCR; TCRdb's version includes in-frame clones alone and lacks a portion of them. The sample has roughly 110,000 clones; around four fifths are singletons. Concerning this clone: Its antigen remains unidentified.

The CDR3 consists of 14 residues. Germline CDR1 reads MGHRA; CDR2 reads YSYEKL. Trimming pared 4 bases from V and 4 bases from J, leaving 13 bases between. The rearrangement joins TRBV4-1 to TRBJ2-5; D might be TRBD2 (6 bases). Sequences were obtained from PBMCs. This clonotype was obtained from a man in his forties or fifties in good health and CMV-seronegative. Here the CDR3 DNA reads TGCGCCAGCAGCCCTTCTAAGGGAGGAGAGACCCAGTACTTC. Its translation is CASSPSKGGETQYF.